This entry lists 24 T cell receptor beta chains sequenced from one sample in a study of cytomegalovirus exposure and HLA in healthy donors. The PCR contained 60 Vbeta and 13 Jbeta primers. Sequencing used immunoSEQ multiplex PCR; TCRdb keeps in-frame clones, though not all of them. The sample lists 200,000 or so clones, 85% to 90% seen once, with roughly 1.3% in the top ten. The source material was PBMCs. These receptors came from a young man in good health and CMV-seronegative.

The chain uses TRBV28 and TRBJ1-2; possibly TRBD1 for D (6 bases). Per the germline V gene, CDR1 is MDHEN and CDR2 is SYDVKM. The CDR3 has 14 residues. The ends were cut back, 6 bases at V and 0 bases at J, with 11 bases in the middle. This CDR3 reads CASRGAGANYGYTF. CDR3 bases: TGTGCCAGCAGGGGGGCAGGGGCTAACTATGGCTACACCTTC.

This clone was recorded once. The rearrangement joins TRBV30 to TRBJ1-1; a weak D match, TRBD1 (6 bases). The V gene's germline CDR1 is GTSNPN and CDR2 SVGIG (reference sequence). This CDR3 region has 12 residues. Deletions cut 7 bases from V and 4 bases from J, with 13 bases between. Written as DNA, the CDR3 is TGTGCCTCAAGAGGGGGGGTCACTGAAGCTTTCTTT. As protein: CASRGGVTEAFF.

The rearrangement joins TRBV18 to TRBJ2-2; the match to TRBD2 covers 8 bases. This CDR3 has 17 residues. In germline, CDR1 is KGHSH, CDR2 LQKENI. V shed 6 bases and J 2 bases; nucleotides not matched to a gene: 11. In nucleotides, the CDR3 is TGTGCCAGCTCGACGCAACCGGGAGGGGCTAACACCGGGGAGCTGTTTTTT. The encoded protein is CASSTQPGGANTGELFF.

Turning to this clone: At the DNA level, this CDR3 is encoded by other sequences in the same sample as well. The chain has TRBV25-1 and TRBJ2-3; D ambiguous. CDR1 and CDR2 from the germline V gene are MGHDK and SYGVNS. V lost 9 bases and J 2 bases, leaving 12 bases between the germline ends. The CDR3 is 13 amino acids. CDR3 loop: CASSVSVTDTQYF. The CDR3 region has the DNA TGTGCCAGTTCCGTATCGGTCACAGATACGCAGTATTTT.

This chain uses TRBV7-9 with TRBJ1-2; tentative D call: TRBD1 (6 bases). Germline CDR1 is SEHNR and CDR2 is FQNEAQ (reference sequence). V was shortened by 11 bases and J by 7 bases, with 20 bases between the two germline ends. The CDR3 consists of 13 residues. As DNA, the CDR3 is TGTGCCTGGGGGCCCGGGACATCGGTTGGCTACACCTTC. Its translation is CAWGPGTSVGYTF.

V gene TRBV10-2 combines with J gene TRBJ1-4, with D maybe TRBD1 (6 bases). Between the trimmed V and J ends, which lost 8 bases and 8 bases, there was a span of 15 bases. CDR3 size: 13 residues. The germline CDR1 and CDR2 sequences are WSHSY and SAAADI. The CDR3 here is CASAAGDREKLFF. In nucleotides, the CDR3 is TGCGCCAGCGCGGCAGGGGATCGAGAAAAACTGTTTTTT.

The chain has TRBV5-1 and TRBJ2-3; D possibly corresponds to TRBD2 (6 bases). V lost 4 bases, J lost 1 base, and 16 bases lay in between. CDR1 and CDR2 (germline): SGHRS, YFSETQ. The CDR3 contains 16 residues. The DNA for the CDR3 is TGCGCCAGCAGCCTCCCCGCAGGGACTCGCACAGATACGCAGTATTTT. Translating gives CASSLPAGTRTDTQYF.

The rearrangement joins TRBV28 to TRBJ1-2; D call uncertain. There are 15 residues in the CDR3. The germline gives CDR1 MDHEN, CDR2 SYDVKM. The V and J ends lost 6 bases and 2 bases respectively, with 16 bases between them. This CDR3 is CASSSPREGNYGYTF. CDR3 nucleotides: TGTGCCAGCAGCTCCCCGAGGGAAGGGAACTATGGCTACACCTTC.

This clone was seen just once. V usage is TRBV15 and J usage is TRBJ2-5; a possible D gene is TRBD2 (6 bases). The CDR3 is 13 amino acids. CDR1 and CDR2 (germline): LNHNV, YYDKDF (reference sequence). V lost 11 bases and J lost 7, with 20 bases in between. This CDR3 is CAVYGGGFATQYF. The CDR3 DNA follows: TGTGCCGTCTACGGTGGAGGGTTTGCGACCCAGTACTTC.

The chain uses TRBV5-6 and TRBJ2-2, with 9 bases fitting TRBD2. The CDR3 totals 18 residues. Unmatched junction bases numbered 13, after V lost 4 bases and J lost 3 bases. CDR1 and CDR2 (germline): SGHDT, YYEEEE. The CDR3 nucleotides read TGTGCCAGCAGCGGGAATTGGCGGGGGGGATCGTACACCGGGGAGCTGTTTTTT. It specifies CASSGNWRGGSYTGELFF.

In its sample, this clone was seen a few times. The chain is built from TRBV4-3 and TRBJ1-4, with D perhaps TRBD1 (5 bases). The CDR3 runs 16 residues. Germline V gene data show CDR1 as LGHNA and CDR2 as YSLEER. V lost 0 bases, J lost 2 bases, and 10 bases lay in between. CDR3 protein: CASSQEWSGTNEKLFF. For the CDR3, the DNA is TGCGCCAGCAGCCAAGAATGGTCAGGGACTAATGAAAAACTGTTTTTT.

The chain employs TRBV6-1 and TRBJ1-5, with 7 bases lining up with TRBD1. Germline values: CDR1 MNHNS, CDR2 SASEGT. J was trimmed by 4 bases and V by 8 bases; bases with no gene match: 8. The CDR3 runs to 14 residues. The CDR3 DNA reads as TGTGCCAGCTTAAGACAGGGAGCGAATCAGCCCCAGCATTTT. Its protein is CASLRQGANQPQHF.

The chain couples TRBV9 to TRBJ1-2; a weak D match, TRBD1 (6 bases). Looked up from germline, CDR1 is SGDLS and CDR2 is YYNGEE. The CDR3 loop spans 13 amino acids. The V end lost 0 bases, the J end lost 3 bases, and 6 bases lay between the germline ends. CDR3 DNA: TGTGCCAGCAGCGTAGACAGGGACTATGGCTACACCTTC. Residues: CASSVDRDYGYTF.

The chain combines TRBV30 with TRBJ1-1; no clear D gene. Germline CDR1 GTSNPN, CDR2 SVGIG (reference sequence). V lost 0 bases, J lost 4 bases, and 15 bases lay in between. The CDR3 runs 15 residues. Written as DNA, the CDR3 is TGTGCCTGGAGTGTACCCCGAGGGAGGGCCACTGAAGCTTTCTTT. It codes for CAWSVPRGRATEAFF.

This clone was observed a handful of times. The gene calls are TRBV6-5 and TRBJ1-5; weak D call: TRBD1 (5 bases). The CDR3 loop spans 13 amino acids. V gave up 6 bases and J gave up 7 bases, with 13 bases separating them. Germline CDR1 and CDR2: MNHEY and SVGAGI. The CDR3 sequence: CASRKDTLQPQHF. The CDR3 DNA follows: TGTGCCAGCAGAAAGGACACCCTACAGCCCCAGCATTTT.

The V gene is TRBV12-5, the J gene TRBJ2-1, with a tentative D call TRBD2 (5 bases). The germline V and J ends were trimmed by 7 bases and 4 bases, with 17 bases remaining between them. This CDR3 contains 15 residues. Germline V gives CDR1 LGHNT, CDR2 FRNRAP. In nucleotides, the CDR3 is TGTGCTAGTGCGGGTTGGGAGACGTCTTACAATGAGCAGTTCTTC. Translated: CASAGWETSYNEQFF.

This chain links TRBV28 with TRBJ2-7, with TRBD1 matching 7 bases. The germline CDR1 and CDR2 sequences are MDHEN and SYDVKM. The junction had 7 bases not matched to a gene; V was cut back by 7 bases and J by 1 base. The CDR3 totals 14 residues. CDR3 sequence: CASIPGTASYEQYF. The CDR3 region has the DNA TGTGCCAGCATCCCGGGGACAGCTTCCTACGAGCAGTACTTC.

The V gene is TRBV5-1, the J gene TRBJ1-4; 8 bases align to TRBD1. Trimming removed 2 bases from V and 0 bases from J; junction bases left unmatched: 6. This CDR3 has 17 amino acids. CDR1 SGHRS and CDR2 YFSETQ come from the germline V gene. The CDR3 loop is CASSFGTGGSTNEKLFF. The CDR3 DNA reads TGCGCCAGCAGCTTTGGGACAGGAGGATCAACTAATGAAAAACTGTTTTTT. Full variable domain (rest looked up from reference TRBV5-1 and TRBJ1-4): KAGVTQTPRYLIKTRGQQVTLSCSPISGHRSVSWYQQTPGQGLQFLFEYFSETQRNKGNFPGRFSGRQFSNSRSEMNVSTLELGDSALYLCASSFGTGGSTNEKLFFGSGTQLSVL.

This clone was seen more than once but under ten times. The CDR3 coding sequence is TGTGCCAGCTCACCACCGGGACTAGCGGGGGCCTACAATGAGCAGTTCTTC. As protein: CASSPPGLAGAYNEQFF. J is TRBJ2-1 and V is TRBV18, with 14 bases aligning to TRBD2. CDR3 size: 17 residues. The junction had 0 bases not matched to a gene; V was cut back by 0 bases and J by 2 bases. The germline CDR1 and CDR2 sequences are KGHSH and LQKENI.

The gene calls are TRBV5-4 and TRBJ1-1; 9 nucleotides match TRBD1. Germline V lookup: CDR1 SGHNT, CDR2 YYREEE (reference sequence). The CDR3 spans 14 residues. V lost 2 bases and J lost 9; bases outside the gene matches: 8. The CDR3 here is CASSFRTGDEKAFF. For the CDR3, the DNA is TGTGCCAGCAGCTTCCGGACAGGGGATGAGAAAGCTTTCTTT.

This chain connects TRBV23-1 to TRBJ2-1, with 8 bases lining up with TRBD2. TRBV23-1 has ORF status, its function being uncertain. The V and J ends lost 3 bases and 6 bases, in that order; junction bases with no gene match: 4. The CDR3 is 14 residues long. CDR3 sequence reads: CASSQIAGTNEQFF. The CDR3 nucleotides read TGCGCCAGCAGTCAGATAGCGGGAACCAATGAGCAGTTCTTC.

The chain has TRBV19 and TRBJ2-1; 9 bases are shared with TRBD1. The germline CDR1 and CDR2 sequences are LNHDA and SQIVND (reference sequence). CDR3 length: 17 residues. V trimming: 5 bases; J trimming: 5 bases; junction bases outside the gene matches: 13. The CDR3 sequence: CASSSPPGTGKDNEQFF. CDR3 nucleotide sequence: TGTGCCAGTAGTTCCCCTCCCGGGACAGGGAAGGACAATGAGCAGTTCTTC.

This clone has a handful of counts. The V gene is TRBV30, the J gene TRBJ2-7; no definite D call. Germline V gene data show CDR1 as GTSNPN and CDR2 as SVGIG (reference sequence). V was cut by 1 base and J by 2 bases, with 12 bases left in between. The CDR3 is 14 amino acids. CDR3 nucleotides: TGTGCCTGGAGTGACCCCCGCGGTGCCTACGAGCAGTACTTC. Residues: CAWSDPRGAYEQYF.

The V and J genes are TRBV5-8 and TRBJ1-1, with D possibly being TRBD1 (6 bases). Germline V gives CDR1 SGHTS, CDR2 YDEGEE. V lost 4 bases, J lost 7 bases, and 17 bases lay in between. The CDR3 sequence is 14 residues long. DNA for the CDR3: TGTGCCAGCAGCGGGGGCGGACTTGGTAGTGAAGCTTTCTTT. This codes for CASSGGGLGSEAFF.